A single TCR beta chain is shown here with its context. What it binds is not known. Investigators reverse transcribed all isolated RNA, so they sequenced expressed TCRB transcripts. TCRdb's table, derived via immunoSEQ multiplex PCR, lists solely in-frame clones and lacks some. The sample gives about 470,000 clones, around 30% of which show up once; 0.06% to 0.07% is in the top ten. The data were obtained in a study of beta chain features in type 1 diabetes. The study, taken as a whole, reports: Patients and controls would share equally any PCR tilt toward shorter templates. The study found fewer insertions and more deletions at VDJ junctions in type 1 diabetes patients.

V gave up 2 bases and J gave up 0 bases, with 11 bases separating them. CDR3 length equals 14 residues. Germline V gene sequence: CDR1 SQVTM, CDR2 ANQGSEA. The sequencing input was naive CD4+ T cells from blood. The V call is TRBV29-1, the J call TRBJ2-7; D could derive from TRBD1 or TRBD2 (5 bases each). This receptor was obtained from a man younger than 30 in good health. This chain's CDR3 is CSVETSGSSYEQYF. The DNA for the CDR3 is TGCAGCGTTGAAACATCAGGGAGCTCCTACGAGCAGTACTTC.